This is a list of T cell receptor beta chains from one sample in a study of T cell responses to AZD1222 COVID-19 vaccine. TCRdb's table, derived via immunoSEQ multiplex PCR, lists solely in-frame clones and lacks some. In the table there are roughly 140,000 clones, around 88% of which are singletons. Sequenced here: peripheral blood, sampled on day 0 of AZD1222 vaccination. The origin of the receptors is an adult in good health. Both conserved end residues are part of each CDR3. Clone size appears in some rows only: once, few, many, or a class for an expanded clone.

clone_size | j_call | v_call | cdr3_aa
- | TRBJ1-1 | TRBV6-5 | CASGGQLNTEAFF
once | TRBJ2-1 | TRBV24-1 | CATSLPGTGYNEQFF
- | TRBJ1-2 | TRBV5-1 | CASSFESADYGYTF
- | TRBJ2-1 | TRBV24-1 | CATSVTAPSGEQFF
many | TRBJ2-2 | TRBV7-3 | CASSLRDAGELFF
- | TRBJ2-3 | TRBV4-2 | CASSQGHREADTQYF
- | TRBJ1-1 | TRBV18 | CASSPRQATGGTEAFF
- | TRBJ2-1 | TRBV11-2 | CASSLGTGMHEQFF
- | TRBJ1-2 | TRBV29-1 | CSVETQGSGWGYTF
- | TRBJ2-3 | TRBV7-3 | CASSLTTSADTQYF
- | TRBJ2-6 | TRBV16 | CASSRGTASGANVLTF
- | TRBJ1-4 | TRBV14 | CASSSGTEKLFF
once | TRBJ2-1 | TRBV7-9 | CASIKQGSSYNEQFF
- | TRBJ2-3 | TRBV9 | CASSPDRGNSDTQYF
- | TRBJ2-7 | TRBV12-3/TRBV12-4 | CASSFAYPGEQYF
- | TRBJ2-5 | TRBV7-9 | CASSFLTGEETQYF
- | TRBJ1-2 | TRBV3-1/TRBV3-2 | CASSQASRSRETNYGYTF
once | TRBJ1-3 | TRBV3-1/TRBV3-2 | CASSHVPWSSGNTIYF
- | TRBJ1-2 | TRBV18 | CASSQGRDDGYTF
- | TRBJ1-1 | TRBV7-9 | CASSLAEGTEAFF
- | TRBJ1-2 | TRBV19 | CASSIADRGGYGYTF
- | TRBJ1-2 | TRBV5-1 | CASSSGTGSNYGYTF
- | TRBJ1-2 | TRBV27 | CASNSGATVSGYTF
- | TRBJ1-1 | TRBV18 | CASSPGGGSVNTEAFF
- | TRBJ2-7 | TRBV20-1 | CSARGGYEQYF
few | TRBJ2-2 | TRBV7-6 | CASSSTRAGTGELFF
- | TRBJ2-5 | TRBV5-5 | CASSRGTRGQETQYF
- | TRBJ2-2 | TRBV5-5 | CASSPGASANTGELFF
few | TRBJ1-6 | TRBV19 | CASRGTGTGRSPLHF
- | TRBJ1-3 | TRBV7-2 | CAVTSSGNTIYF
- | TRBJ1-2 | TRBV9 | CASSASVGYTF
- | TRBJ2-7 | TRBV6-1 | CASSEQGLGEQYF
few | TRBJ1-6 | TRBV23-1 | CASSQYRRSSYNSPLHF
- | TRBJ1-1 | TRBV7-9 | CASSPLGGTGWWISEAFF
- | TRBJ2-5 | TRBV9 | CASSVTTGERETQYF
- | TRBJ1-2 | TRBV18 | CASSPSGTDNYGYTF
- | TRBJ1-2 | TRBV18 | CASSPAGIKIGVANYGYTF
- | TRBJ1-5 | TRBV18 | CASSPRGQGMGSNQPQHF
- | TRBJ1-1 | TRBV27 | CASRADRMNTEAFF
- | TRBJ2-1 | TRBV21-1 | CAARLVGNEQFF
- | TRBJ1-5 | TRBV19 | CASSIGNQPQHF
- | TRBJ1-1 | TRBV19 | CASASLASGQAEAFF
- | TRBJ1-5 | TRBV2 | CASSEGSSLNQPQHF
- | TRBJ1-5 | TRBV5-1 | CASSLGSDNQPQHF
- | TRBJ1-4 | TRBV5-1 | CASSYQGATNEKLFF
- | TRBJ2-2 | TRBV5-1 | CASSFRGRVGTGELFF
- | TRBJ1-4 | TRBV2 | CASRSGAEKLFF
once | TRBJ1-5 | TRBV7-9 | CASSKGQNSNQPQHF
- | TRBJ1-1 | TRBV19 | CASSSASTGYTEAFF
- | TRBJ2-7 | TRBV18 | CASSPPAAGGTYEQYF
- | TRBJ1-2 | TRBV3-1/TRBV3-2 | CASSQAAGNYGYTF
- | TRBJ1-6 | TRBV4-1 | CASSQGGRSGSLGGSPLHF
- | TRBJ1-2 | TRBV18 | CASSPTDVRGYTF
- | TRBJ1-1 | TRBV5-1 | CASSDYRGGTEAFF
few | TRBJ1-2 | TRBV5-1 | CASTPRQGTYGYTF